These 30 T cell receptor beta chains share one sample of origin, sequenced in a study of cytomegalovirus exposure and HLA in healthy donors. Primers for the PCR totalled 60 Vbeta and 13 Jbeta. The method was immunoSEQ multiplex PCR; TCRdb's version includes in-frame clones alone and lacks a portion of them. The sample carries about 180,000 clones, 77% recorded once. Sequencing input: PBMCs. The receptor set was obtained from an older woman in good health and CMV-seropositive.

Worth noting for this clone: The identical CDR3 is also encoded by other nucleotide sequences in the sample. This chain uses TRBV4-2 with TRBJ2-7; D may be TRBD1 (7 bases). Germline V lookup: CDR1 LGHNA, CDR2 YNFKEQ. The CDR3 runs 15 residues. Trimming left V 4 bases short and J 3 bases short, with 16 bases between. CDR3 residues: CASSPGQGGIYEQYF. Here the CDR3 DNA reads TGTGCCAGCAGCCCGGGGCAGGGGGGCATCTACGAGCAGTACTTC.

This clone was recorded a few times. The V gene is TRBV11-2, the J gene TRBJ1-1; maybe TRBD1 (5 bases). The germline V and J ends were trimmed by 3 bases and 1 base, with 6 bases remaining between them. This CDR3 spans 13 amino acids. CDR1 and CDR2 from the germline V gene are SGHAT and FQNNGV. The CDR3 sequence: CASSFDRNTEAFF. As DNA, the CDR3 is TGTGCCAGCAGCTTCGACAGGAACACTGAAGCTTTCTTT.

The chain links TRBV7-6 to TRBJ2-1; TRBD2 matches 12 bases. With 5 bases clipped from V and 1 base from J, the junction kept 6 bases outside the gene matches. The V gene's germline CDR1 is SGHVS and CDR2 FNYEAQ. CDR3 length: 17 residues. The CDR3, as DNA: TGTGCCAGCAGCCCAGGGACTAGCGGGTCTTCCTACAATGAGCAGTTCTTC. Protein sequence: CASSPGTSGSSYNEQFF.

The CDR3 reads CASSSVRGQVLNQPQHF. CDR3 sequence (DNA): TGTGCCAGCAGCTCCGTGCGCGGGCAGGTTCTCAATCAGCCCCAGCATTTT. This chain uses TRBV7-9 with TRBJ1-5, with D unclear. The germline V gene has CDR1 SEHNR and CDR2 FQNEAQ (reference sequence). Deletions cut 4 bases from V and 3 bases from J, with 19 bases between. There are 17 residues in the CDR3.

The chain carries TRBV19 and TRBJ1-1; unclear D gene. Germline V gives CDR1 LNHDA, CDR2 SQIVND (reference sequence). Trimming cost V 8 bases and J 6 bases, with 10 bases left between them. The CDR3 is made up of 11 amino acids. In DNA, the CDR3 is TGTGCCAGTCGAGCAACTGCTGAAGCTTTCTTT. Translating it yields CASRATAEAFF.

The gene calls are TRBV5-4 and TRBJ2-1; 8 nucleotides align to TRBD1. Per germline, CDR1 SGHNT and CDR2 YYREEE (reference sequence). The V and J ends lost 2 bases and 9 bases, in that order; junction bases with no gene match: 7. This CDR3 spans 14 amino acids. CDR3 sequence reads: CASSFRTGFAEQFF. The CDR3 DNA is TGTGCCAGCAGCTTTAGGACAGGGTTTGCTGAGCAGTTCTTC.

Within the sample, this clone is medium-sized (0.01 to 0.1%). The chain carries TRBV28 and TRBJ2-1; 9 bases map to TRBD2. Germline trimming cut 3 bases from V and 3 bases from J; bases unmatched to any gene: 3. CDR3 length: 15 residues. Germline CDR1 is MDHEN and CDR2 is SYDVKM. CDR3 DNA: TGTGCCAGCAGTTTCACGCGGGAGGGCTACAATGAGCAGTTCTTC. It codes for CASSFTREGYNEQFF.

The chain carries TRBV30 and TRBJ1-4; 11 bases agree with TRBD1. The CDR3 length is 13 residues. CDR1 and CDR2 (germline): GTSNPN, SVGIG (reference sequence). V was clipped by 4 bases and J by 10 bases; unmatched bases: 5. The CDR3 region has the DNA TGTGCCTGGACCCGGGACAGGGGGGGAAAACTGTTTTTT. Protein product: CAWTRDRGGKLFF.

The J gene is TRBJ1-3, the V gene TRBV30; no firm D call. The germline V gene encodes CDR1 GTSNPN and CDR2 SVGIG (reference sequence). V dropped 8 bases and J dropped 0 bases, with 17 bases sitting between them. The CDR3 has 15 residues. The CDR3 is CAADWSSNSGNTIYF. DNA for the CDR3: TGTGCCGCCGACTGGAGCTCCAACTCTGGAAACACCATATATTTT.

The rearrangement uses TRBV19 and TRBJ2-7; tentatively, D is TRBD2 (5 bases). The CDR3 has 14 residues. Per germline, CDR1 LNHDA and CDR2 SQIVND (reference sequence). Between the trimmed V and J ends, which lost 6 bases and 4 bases, there was a span of 16 bases. CDR3 coding DNA: TGTGCCAGTAGCCGGGATCATGTTCTGTACGAGCAGTACTTC. Translating it yields CASSRDHVLYEQYF.

The V and J genes are TRBV6-1 and TRBJ1-1, with 8 bases that match TRBD1. The CDR3 totals 13 residues. Per germline, CDR1 MNHNS and CDR2 SASEGT. J was trimmed by 0 bases and V by 6 bases; bases with no gene match: 0. DNA of the CDR3: TGTGCCAGCAGGACAGGGGTGAACACTGAAGCTTTCTTT. Translation: CASRTGVNTEAFF.

In its sample, this clone was seen a few times. The V and J genes are TRBV27 and TRBJ2-1; 14 bases align to TRBD2. This CDR3 region has 18 residues. With 1 base clipped from V and 7 bases from J, the junction kept 9 bases outside the gene matches. CDR1 and CDR2 from the germline V gene are MNHEY and SMNVEV (reference sequence). CDR3 amino acids: CASSLWRGTSGSRNEQFF. The CDR3 nucleotides are TGTGCCAGCAGTTTATGGCGTGGGACTAGCGGGAGTAGAAATGAGCAGTTCTTC.

The rearrangement links TRBV18 to TRBJ2-7, with D maybe TRBD2 (5 bases). This CDR3 has 13 residues. Germline CDR1 KGHSH, CDR2 LQKENI. V gave up 5 bases and J gave up 2 bases, with 10 bases separating them. The CDR3 protein is CASSAPGTYEQYF. DNA of the CDR3: TGTGCCAGCTCAGCCCCGGGAACCTACGAGCAGTACTTC. The full variable domain, with the rest looked up from reference TRBV18 and TRBJ2-7, is NAGVMQNPRHLVRRRGQEARLRCSPMKGHSHVYWYRQLPEEGLKFMVYLQKENIIDESGMPKERFSAEFPKEGPSILRIQQVVRGDSAAYFCASSAPGTYEQYFGPGTRLTVT.

The CDR3: CASSIWGQGASQPQHF. As DNA, the CDR3 is TGTGCCAGTAGTATATGGGGACAGGGGGCAAGTCAGCCCCAGCATTTT. The gene calls are TRBV19 and TRBJ1-5; 12 positions match TRBD1. The junction had 5 bases not matched to a gene; V was cut back by 2 bases and J by 6 bases. The CDR3 totals 16 residues. Germline V gene data show CDR1 as LNHDA and CDR2 as SQIVND (reference sequence). The variable domain in full, completed from reference TRBV19 and TRBJ1-5, reads DGGITQSPKYLFRKEGQNVTLSCEQNLNHDAMYWYRQDPGQGLRLIYYSQIVNDFQKGDIAEGYSVSREKKESFPLTVTSAQKNPTAFYLCASSIWGQGASQPQHFGDGTRLSIL.

The rearrangement uses TRBV28 and TRBJ1-4; D not certain. Germline V CDR1 and CDR2: MDHEN, SYDVKM. V was clipped by 6 bases and J by 5 bases, with 16 bases between them. This CDR3 region has 15 residues. The CDR3 is CASRSPVAGNEKLFF. CDR3 DNA: TGTGCCAGCAGGTCCCCCGTGGCGGGGAATGAAAAACTGTTTTTT.

With regard to this clone: One end of the junction is discordant with germline, which a read error may explain. V is TRBV2 and J is TRBJ2-4, with TRBD1 identical over 10 bases. The CDR3 covers 15 residues. Germline assignment: CDR1 SNHLY and CDR2 FYNNEI. The CDR3 loop is CASSGQGAGKNSQYF. CDR3 in DNA: TGTGCCAGCAGTGGACAGGGGGCAGGCAAAAACAGTCAGTACTTC. Full variable domain (rest looked up from reference TRBV2 and TRBJ2-4): EPEVTQTPSHQVTQMGQEVILRCVPISNHLYFYWYRQILGQKVEFLVSFYNNEISEKSEIFDDQFSVERPDGSNFTLKIRSTKLEDSAMYFCASSGQGAGKNSQYFGAGTRLSVL.

The V and J genes are TRBV2 and TRBJ2-5; 11 bases fit TRBD2. The CDR3 spans 14 residues. Trimming removed 6 bases from V and 1 base from J; junction bases left unmatched: 1. The V gene's germline CDR1 is SNHLY and CDR2 FYNNEI. The CDR3 loop reads CASRGLAAQETQYF. In DNA, the CDR3 is TGTGCCAGCAGGGGACTAGCGGCCCAAGAGACCCAGTACTTC.

The V gene is TRBV6-6, the J gene TRBJ1-5, with D maybe TRBD1 (6 bases). This CDR3 contains 15 residues. Germline values: CDR1 MNHNY, CDR2 SVGAGI (reference sequence). Trimming removed 4 bases at V and 2 bases at J, with 12 bases between. CDR3 in amino acids: CASSSRQAGNQPQHF. The CDR3 DNA follows: TGTGCCAGCAGTTCGAGACAGGCGGGCAATCAGCCCCAGCATTTT.

Regarding this clone: Relative to the germline gene, one junction end is altered; a read error may explain this. The chain couples TRBV25-1 to TRBJ2-1; a weak D match, TRBD2 (5 bases). CDR1 and CDR2 (germline): MGHDK, SYGVNS. The CDR3 totals 12 residues. CDR3 protein: CASSDLGVTEIF. The CDR3 DNA reads as TGTGCCAGCAGTGATCTCGGGGTGACTGAGATCTTC. The variable domain in full, completed from reference TRBV25-1 and TRBJ2-1, reads EADIYQTPRYLVIGTGKKITLECSQTMGHDKMYWYQQDPGMELHLIHYSYGVNSTEKGDLSSESTVSRIRTEHFPLTLESARPSHTSQYLCASSDLGVTEIFGPGTRLTVL.

The rearrangement links TRBV18 to TRBJ1-2; D may be TRBD1 (5 bases). Trimming pared 4 bases from V and 8 bases from J, leaving 14 bases between. This CDR3 comprises 13 residues. Looked up from germline, CDR1 is KGHSH and CDR2 is LQKENI. The CDR3 region is CASSRNGGEGYTF. CDR3 nucleotide sequence: TGTGCCAGCTCACGGAACGGGGGTGAGGGCTACACCTTC.

V is TRBV28 and J is TRBJ1-5; 7 bases align to TRBD1. This CDR3 is 15 amino acids long. Trimming took 6 bases from V and 2 from J; bases not matched to a gene: 7. CDR1 is MDHEN and CDR2 is SYDVKM in the germline V gene. The chain's CDR3 is CASRSGDRGNQPQHF. In DNA, the CDR3 is TGTGCCAGCAGGTCAGGAGACAGGGGCAATCAGCCCCAGCATTTT.

The CDR3 region has the DNA TGTGCCAGCACATCAAGCAATCAGCCCCAGCATTTT. Its protein is CASTSSNQPQHF. This rearrangement joins TRBV6-6 to TRBJ1-5; D ambiguous. CDR3 length: 12 amino acids. V lost 7 bases and J lost 1, with 5 bases in between. Germline CDR1 is MNHNY and CDR2 is SVGAGI (reference sequence).

This chain uses TRBV7-6 with TRBJ2-1; TRBD2 matches at 13 bases. Unmatched junction bases numbered 9, after V lost 4 bases and J lost 9 bases. CDR1 SGHVS and CDR2 FNYEAQ come from the germline V gene. There are 16 residues in the CDR3. Here the CDR3 reads CASSSTGLAGVGEQFF. CDR3 bases: TGTGCCAGCAGCTCAACCGGACTAGCGGGAGTAGGTGAGCAGTTCTTC.

This clone was seen a handful of times. The V and J genes are TRBV19 and TRBJ1-5; D unresolved. CDR1 is LNHDA and CDR2 is SQIVND in the germline V gene (reference sequence). V was shortened by 7 bases and J by 3 bases, with 7 bases between the two germline ends. This CDR3 has 12 residues. The CDR3 DNA follows: TGTGCCAGTACCTATCCCAATCAGCCCCAGCATTTT. Its translation: CASTYPNQPQHF.

This rearrangement joins TRBV5-1 to TRBJ2-3; D is ambiguous. The germline V and J ends were trimmed by 5 bases and 0 bases, with 10 bases remaining between them. This CDR3 comprises 14 residues. In germline, CDR1 is SGHRS, CDR2 YFSETQ. CDR3 loop: CASRPLSSTDTQYF. CDR3 nucleotides: TGCGCCAGCAGACCGCTATCGAGCACAGATACGCAGTATTTT.

This clone was seen a single time. This chain joins TRBV5-1 and TRBJ2-7, with D perhaps matching TRBD2 (6 bases). Germline CDR1 reads SGHRS; CDR2 reads YFSETQ. This CDR3 contains 13 residues. Between the trimmed V and J ends, which lost 4 bases and 12 bases, there was a span of 20 bases. CDR3 sequence reads: CASSTGLAEGGYF. As DNA, the CDR3 is TGCGCCAGCAGCACGGGACTTGCGGAGGGAGGGTACTTC.

The chain couples TRBV30 to TRBJ2-1, with TRBD2 matching over 7 bases. Germline V gives CDR1 GTSNPN, CDR2 SVGIG (reference sequence). With 7 bases clipped from V and 1 base from J, the junction kept 4 bases outside the gene matches. CDR3 length equals 13 residues. In DNA, the CDR3 is TGTGCCTACCGGGACTATTCCTACAATGAGCAGTTCTTC. Translation: CAYRDYSYNEQFF.

The count of this clone is one. The chain combines TRBV10-1 with TRBJ2-1; possible D gene TRBD1, 6 bases. V shed 6 bases and J shed 6 bases, with 9 bases lying between them. Germline V gene sequence: CDR1 WNHNN, CDR2 SYGVQD (reference sequence). The CDR3 loop spans 12 amino acids. CDR3 nucleotides: TGCGCCAGCAGACAGGGAGCCAATGAGCAGTTCTTC. Encoded protein: CASRQGANEQFF.

The V and J genes are TRBV19 and TRBJ2-3; 7 bases are shared with TRBD2. The ends lost 1 base at V and 0 bases at J; junction bases unmatched: 4. Germline V gives CDR1 LNHDA, CDR2 SQIVND (reference sequence). The CDR3 loop spans 16 amino acids. In DNA form, the CDR3 reads TGTGCCAGTAGTATAGGTGGCGGGAGAAGCACAGATACGCAGTATTTT. Its translation: CASSIGGGRSTDTQYF.

The rearrangement joins TRBV9 to TRBJ2-6, with 12 bases lining up with TRBD1. Germline assignment: CDR1 SGDLS and CDR2 YYNGEE. V gave up 0 bases and J gave up 4 bases; unmatched junction bases: 5. The CDR3 is 18 amino acids. CDR3 in amino acids: CASSVGGQGAQGANVLTF. The CDR3 DNA reads TGTGCCAGCAGCGTAGGGGGACAGGGGGCGCAGGGGGCCAACGTCCTGACTTTC.